In its sample, the clone carrying this T cell receptor beta chain was seen a few times. The antigen remains unidentified. There are 14 residues in the CDR3. The trim removed 4 bases at V and 8 bases at J, leaving 2 bases unmatched. Per the germline V gene, CDR1 is SGHNT and CDR2 is YENEEA. This specimen belongs to a study of cytomegalovirus exposure and HLA in healthy donors. With 60 Vbeta and 13 Jbeta primers, the PCR was carried out. The method was immunoSEQ multiplex PCR; TCRdb's version includes in-frame clones alone and lacks a portion of them. The data contain fewer than 85,000 clones, 75% to 85% of them singletons. Study-level points and caveats: In vitro checks showed that a few CMV-associated chains really do target CMV antigens. Reportedly, TCR beta sequences accurately predicted HLA-A and HLA-B alleles in most subjects. In a later analysis, V- and J-gene trimming of beta chains associated with a DCLRE1C missense variant, replicated independently. In a later analysis, specific HLA alleles were associated with over 15,000 TCR beta sequences at a 0.05 false discovery rate.

The sample comprised PBMCs. The chain is built from TRBV11-3 and TRBJ2-2; 12 bases map to TRBD2. The TCR sequence derives from a man aged 35 to 55 in good health and CMV-seronegative. CDR3 residues: CASSSGLAGGELFF. The DNA for the CDR3 is TGTGCCAGCAGCTCGGGACTAGCGGGTGGGGAGCTGTTTTTT. The full variable domain, completed using reference TRBV11-3 and TRBJ2-2, is EAGVVQSPRYKIIEKKQPVAFWCNPISGHNTLYWYLQNLGQGPELLIRYENEEAVDDSQLPKDRFSAERLKGVDSTLKIQPAELGDSAVYLCASSSGLAGGELFFGEGSRLTVL.